One sample yielded the 4 T cell receptor beta chains listed below, sequenced in a study of blood T cell repertoires in COVID-19. Profiled with immunoSEQ multiplex PCR; TCRdb holds only in-frame clones, not every one. The sample holds about 110,000 clones; 88% are singletons and the top ten take 2.4%. The specimen was peripheral blood. All receptors come from a human donor in a cohort sampled during active COVID-19.

This clone was picked up one time. J is TRBJ1-6 and V is TRBV19, with D uncertain. The CDR3 is 13 residues long. The V gene's germline CDR1 is LNHDA and CDR2 SQIVND (reference sequence). With 4 bases removed from V and 10 bases from J, the gap between germline ends came to 11 bases. The chain's CDR3 is CASSTGIGSPLHF. The CDR3 region has the DNA TGTGCCAGTAGTACGGGTATTGGATCACCCCTCCACTTT.

The CDR3 protein is CASSTGSGVNSPLHF. CDR3 bases: TGCGCCAGCAGCACCGGGTCAGGGGTTAATTCACCCCTCCACTTT. The chain is built from TRBV5-1 and TRBJ1-6; tentatively, D is TRBD1 (6 bases). The CDR3 is 15 amino acids. Germline V gene lookup returns CDR1 SGHRS and CDR2 YFSETQ. The germline V and J ends were trimmed by 4 bases and 6 bases, with 14 bases remaining between them.

CDR3 region: CSVLGGRGTYEQYF. CDR3 bases: TGCAGCGTTTTGGGGGGGCGGGGTACCTACGAGCAGTACTTC. The J gene is TRBJ2-7, the V gene TRBV29-1; tentatively, D is TRBD2 (7 bases). This CDR3 is 14 amino acids long. Germline-derived CDR1 and CDR2 are SQVTM and ANQGSEA. The germline V and J ends were trimmed by 5 bases and 2 bases, with 16 bases remaining between them.

The chain employs TRBV9 and TRBJ2-2; possibly TRBD2 for D (6 bases). The CDR3 is made up of 14 amino acids. The V end was cut by 0 bases, the J end by 6 bases, with 9 bases between. In germline, CDR1 is SGDLS, CDR2 YYNGEE. The CDR3 sequence is CASSVAWGAGELFF. CDR3 sequence (DNA): TGTGCCAGCAGCGTAGCTTGGGGGGCCGGGGAGCTGTTTTTT. Looking up the rest from reference TRBV9 and TRBJ2-2 gives the full variable domain: DSGVTQTPKHLITATGQRVTLRCSPRSGDLSVYWYQQSLDQGLQFLIQYYNGEERAKGNILERFSAQQFPDLHSELNLSSLELGDSALYFCASSVAWGAGELFFGEGSRLTVL.